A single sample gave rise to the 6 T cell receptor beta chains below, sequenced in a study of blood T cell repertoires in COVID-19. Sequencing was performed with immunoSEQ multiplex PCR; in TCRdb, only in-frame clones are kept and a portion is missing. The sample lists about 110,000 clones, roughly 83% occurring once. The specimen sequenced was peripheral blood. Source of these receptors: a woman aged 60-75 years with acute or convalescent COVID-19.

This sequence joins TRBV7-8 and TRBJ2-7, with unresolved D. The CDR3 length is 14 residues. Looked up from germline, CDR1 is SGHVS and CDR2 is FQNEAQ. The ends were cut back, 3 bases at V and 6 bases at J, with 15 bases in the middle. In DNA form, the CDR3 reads TGTGCCAGCAGCTTGGGCGTAAACCTTGGCGAGCAGTACTTC. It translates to CASSLGVNLGEQYF.

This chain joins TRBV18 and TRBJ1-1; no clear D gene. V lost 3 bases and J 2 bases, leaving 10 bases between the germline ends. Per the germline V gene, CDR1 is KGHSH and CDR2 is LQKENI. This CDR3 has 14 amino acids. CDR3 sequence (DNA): TGTGCCAGCTCACCGAACACGGGAAACACTGAAGCTTTCTTT. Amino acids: CASSPNTGNTEAFF.

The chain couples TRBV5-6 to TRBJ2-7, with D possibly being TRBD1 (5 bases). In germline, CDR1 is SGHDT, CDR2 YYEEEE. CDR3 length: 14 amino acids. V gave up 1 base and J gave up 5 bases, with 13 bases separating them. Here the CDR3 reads CASSLRGRIHEQYF. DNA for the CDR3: TGTGCCAGCAGCTTGAGGGGTAGGATTCACGAGCAGTACTTC.

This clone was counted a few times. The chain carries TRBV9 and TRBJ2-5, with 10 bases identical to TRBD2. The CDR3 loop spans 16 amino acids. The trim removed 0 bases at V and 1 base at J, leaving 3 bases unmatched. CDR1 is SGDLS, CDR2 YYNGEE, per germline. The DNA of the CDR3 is TGTGCCAGCAGCGTAGCCCCTAGCGGGGGCCAAGAGACCCAGTACTTC. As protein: CASSVAPSGGQETQYF.

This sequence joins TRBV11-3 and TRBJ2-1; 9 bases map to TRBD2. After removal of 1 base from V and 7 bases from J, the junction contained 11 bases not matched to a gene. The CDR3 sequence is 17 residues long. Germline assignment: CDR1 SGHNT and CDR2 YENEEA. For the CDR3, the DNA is TGTGCCAGCAGCTTAGGACGGGCGGGAGGGCTCTCTAATGAGCAGTTCTTC. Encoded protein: CASSLGRAGGLSNEQFF.

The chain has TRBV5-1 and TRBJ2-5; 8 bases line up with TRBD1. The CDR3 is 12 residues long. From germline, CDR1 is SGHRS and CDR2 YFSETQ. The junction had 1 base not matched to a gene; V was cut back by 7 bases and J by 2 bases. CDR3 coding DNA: TGCGCCAGCCGGGACAGGCAAGAGACCCAGTACTTC. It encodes CASRDRQETQYF.